A selection of T cell receptor beta chains follows, all from one sample in a study of blood T cell repertoires in COVID-19. Here immunoSEQ multiplex PCR was the method, and the copy in TCRdb shows in-frame clones only, minus some. Of about 280,000 clones listed, around 87% are singletons. The sequenced sample was peripheral blood. These receptors all stem from a woman aged 25 to 45 who had recovered from COVID-19. CDR3s leave out the opening cysteine and the closing phenylalanine or tryptophan.

TRBV19	TRBJ2-7	ASKLSHGVYEQY
TRBV3-1/TRBV3-2	TRBJ1-3	ASSQGTGFGNTIY
TRBV3-1/TRBV3-2	TRBJ2-7	ASSSRRPLGDEQY
TRBV13	TRBJ2-1	ASSPERGGNEQF
TRBV5-5	TRBJ2-2	ASSPVTTAGELF
TRBV27	TRBJ2-3	ASSPDWTDTQY
TRBV20-1	TRBJ2-3	SAAVDTQY
TRBV30	TRBJ1-2	AWSVQRTGFLYT
TRBV7-6	TRBJ2-3	ASSRPRDSSSTDTQY
TRBV5-4	TRBJ2-2	ASSHPGTTKTGELF
TRBV19	TRBJ2-5	ASSTTRSGEETQY
TRBV24-1	TRBJ1-5	ATSDFRTKNQPQH
TRBV18	TRBJ2-1	ASSPPSGRTDEQF
TRBV7-2	TRBJ1-4	ASSPDRGRSLF
TRBV5-1	TRBJ2-7	ASSFGTGISYEQY
TRBV19	TRBJ1-5	ASSTNNQPQH
TRBV7-2	TRBJ2-3	ASSSPGLAGGQGTDTQY
TRBV7-2	TRBJ1-2	ASSYGTGIGYT
TRBV28	TRBJ2-7	ASSSSGRGYEQY